These T cell receptor beta chains were read from a single sample in a study of T cells in Graves' hyperthyroidism and ophthalmopathy. TCRdb ran MiXCR on the multiplex PCR reads and lists one entry per CDR3 protein. Of roughly 500,000 distinct CDR3 sequences listed, 40% to 50% are singletons. Source material: peripheral blood or thyroid tissue (not recorded which). These receptors were taken from an adult woman with Graves' disease, either hyperthyroidism or ophthalmopathy (not recorded which). Each CDR3 is given with its conserved first and last residue.

v_call,j_call,cdr3_aa
TRBV2,TRBJ1-4,CASSPLRQGEKLFF
TRBV30,TRBJ1-5,CAWSASGDPPQHF
TRBV7-8,TRBJ1-1,CASSPTGEGWGSAFF
TRBV25-1,TRBJ2-1,CAGGASGRLYNEQFF
TRBV12-3/TRBV12-4,TRBJ1-4,CASRVRQGTREKLFF
TRBV24-1,TRBJ2-7,CATTRTSAYEQYF
TRBV20-1,TRBJ1-5,CSALTGGEAQPQHF
TRBV5-1,TRBJ2-7,CASSLSGAGGPTHEQYF
TRBV20-1,TRBJ2-7,CSALRGRSSYEQYF
TRBV10-3,TRBJ2-7,CAIGPGAGVLYEQYF
TRBV29-1,TRBJ1-1,CSVVDVPEAFF
TRBV20-1,TRBJ2-5,CSARSLGGAGETQYF
TRBV7-3,TRBJ2-5,CASRSRTGQETQYF
TRBV7-2,TRBJ2-7,CASTPREGLAYEQYF
TRBV12-3/TRBV12-4,TRBJ1-5,CASSPRGREPQHF
TRBV29-1,TRBJ2-7,CSVILAAKIYEQYF
TRBV11-2,TRBJ2-5,CASSQGAGEGGETQYF
TRBV2,TRBJ1-2,CASSRSSSNYGYTF
TRBV2,TRBJ1-3,CASSERLSGNTIYF
TRBV7-2,TRBJ2-5,CASSVGASGQETQYF
TRBV20-1,TRBJ1-5,CSWGVSNQPQHF
TRBV10-3,TRBJ1-2,CAIGGASLDGYTF
TRBV18,TRBJ2-5,CASSPVLGGTGETQYF
TRBV20-1,TRBJ1-1,CSAIVGRGGAFF
TRBV30,TRBJ1-3,CAWSTGDIPGNTIYF
TRBV7-9,TRBJ2-7,CASSPPGAPEQYF
TRBV7-9,TRBJ1-2,CASSLRAFYGYTF
TRBV19,TRBJ1-1,CASSVQTGQEAFF
TRBV7-2,TRBJ2-7,CASSLEGISWYEQYF
TRBV10-3,TRBJ1-2,CAIRGGDYGYTF
TRBV7-9,TRBJ1-1,CASSNTPMNTEAFF
TRBV11-2,TRBJ2-7,CASSSQGTEQYF
TRBV2,TRBJ1-5,CASREQGLSNQPQHF
TRBV14,TRBJ2-5,CASSREAGVETQYF
TRBV15,TRBJ2-5,CATSRGTIGRAETQYF
TRBV29-1,TRBJ2-2,CSVNWKNTGELFF
TRBV7-2,TRBJ1-6,CASSLAALNSPLHF
TRBV7-8,TRBJ1-1,CASSWDRRTEAFF
TRBV24-1,TRBJ1-2,CATSDWAFYGYTF
TRBV10-3,TRBJ2-7,CAMGDATYEQYF
TRBV29-1,TRBJ1-2,CSAEEFYGYTF
TRBV7-3,TRBJ2-5,CASSLNPGQETQYF
TRBV20-1,TRBJ2-7,CSARDLPVGYEQYF
TRBV2,TRBJ1-5,CASSEDPYSNQPQHF
TRBV29-1,TRBJ1-1,CSIRTGMNTEAFF
TRBV20-1,TRBJ2-5,CSLVLAGGGETQYF
TRBV20-1,TRBJ1-5,CSAQGTGAYQPQHF
TRBV5-1,TRBJ2-7,CASSLADLYEQYF
TRBV25-1,TRBJ2-7,CATSDSDRDSYEQYF
TRBV19,TRBJ2-7,CASSIPAGGEQYF
TRBV6-5,TRBJ2-7,CASSHSSGRVRWQYF
TRBV12-3/TRBV12-4,TRBJ1-6,CASSLAGTAYNSPLHF
TRBV5-1,TRBJ2-2,CASSLRESYGELFF